These T cell receptor beta chains were read from a single sample in a study of T-cell reconstitution after alpha-beta-depleted transplantation in children. TCRdb reprocessed the PCR reads via MiXCR and lists one record per CDR3 protein. The sample has about 230,000 distinct CDR3 sequences; around 9.9% are singletons. The material sequenced was PBMCs, taken before TCRalphabeta/CD19-depleted stem cell transplant. These TCRs come from a child younger than two with acute myeloid leukemia, due to receive a stem cell transplant. CDR3s include the opening cysteine and the closing phenylalanine or tryptophan.

V gene | CDR3 protein
TRBV28 | CASRLTTSTQYF
TRBV30 | CAWSPLAGGSYEQYF
TRBV20-1 | CSAAREGSGNQPQHF
TRBV5-1 | CASSSGARTGELFF
TRBV3-1 | CASSQDLVEHAQYF
TRBV29-1 | CSEQRINEQFF
TRBV7-2 | CASDAYEQYF
TRBV5-6 | CASSFLRSYNEQFF
TRBV6-1 | CASSTVGTDYGYTF
TRBV5-1 | CASSLERNTGELFF
TRBV5-1 | CASSLGPGPRGDEQFF
TRBV4-1 | CASSQGKGLADNEQFF
TRBV15 | CATSRGTGAEQYF
TRBV7-9 | CASSLGGYYEQYF
TRBV20-1 | CSAFLNNEQFF
TRBV10-3 | CAIRPRDTSYEQYF
TRBV28 | CASSFTRAGTYEQYF
TRBV30 | CAWSPPLGGLQYEQYF
TRBV2 | CASRQGGIFAQYF
TRBV19 | CASSRREQGNQPQHF
TRBV7-6 | CASSPRTVTGELFF
TRBV10-3 | CAISRELNTGELFF
TRBV28 | CASSLNQLAGGFNEQFF
TRBV5-1 | CASSFYLAGSPGLAGSYEQYF
TRBV19 | CASSAPTRNNQPQHF
TRBV5-1 | CASSLWASGNTIYF
TRBV5-1 | CASSSTYTGTGHYGYTF
TRBV7-2 | CASSTRNTQYF
TRBV4-1 | CASSQVWTSEPYEQYF
TRBV9 | CASSVAATDTQYF
TRBV7-7 | CASSLALAGVGTGELFF
TRBV18 | CASSPQGTGGDEQYF